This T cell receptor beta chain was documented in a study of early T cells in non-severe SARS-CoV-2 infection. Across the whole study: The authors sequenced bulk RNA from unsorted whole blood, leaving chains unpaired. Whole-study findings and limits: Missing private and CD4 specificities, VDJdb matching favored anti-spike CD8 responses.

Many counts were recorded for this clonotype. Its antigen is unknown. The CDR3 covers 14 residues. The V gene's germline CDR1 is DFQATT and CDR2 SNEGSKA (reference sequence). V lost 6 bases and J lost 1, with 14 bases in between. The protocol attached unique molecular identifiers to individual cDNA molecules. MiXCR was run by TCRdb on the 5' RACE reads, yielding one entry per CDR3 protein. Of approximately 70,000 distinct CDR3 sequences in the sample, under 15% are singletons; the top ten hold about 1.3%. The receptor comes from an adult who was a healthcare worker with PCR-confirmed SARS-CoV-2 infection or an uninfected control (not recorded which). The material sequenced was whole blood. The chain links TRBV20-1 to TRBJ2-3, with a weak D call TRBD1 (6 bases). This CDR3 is CSADTGFGTDTQYF. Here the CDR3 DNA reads TGCAGTGCCGATACAGGGTTCGGCACAGATACGCAGTATTTT.